These 30 T cell receptor beta chains share one sample of origin, sequenced in a study of blood T cell repertoires in COVID-19 (dated by TCRdb to the early 2020s). The library came from the immunoSEQ multiplex PCR assay. Here the immuneACCESS table is served through TCRdb, limited to in-frame sequences with V and J called. Missing clones are a known gap in these copies; in checked studies unresolved V genes cover under half, and the rest lacks a known reason. The sample data list around 200,000 clones, and approximately 86% of these were observed just once. Of the sample, approximately 4.8% falls within the top ten clones. Sequencing input: PBMCs or T cells enriched from blood (not recorded which). These receptor sequences come from a woman between 25 and 40 years old who had been exposed to COVID-19.

This clone was counted once. The chain recombines TRBV6-5 with TRBJ2-7; D gene uncertain. CDR3 length: 15 residues. Germline V gene data show CDR1 as MNHEY and CDR2 as SVGAGI. Trimming removed 6 bases at V and 3 bases at J, with 18 bases between. DNA of the CDR3: TGTGCCAGCAGAGATCCGTCTGGGCCGCACTACGAGCAGTACTTC. Its protein is CASRDPSGPHYEQYF.

The chain carries TRBV18 and TRBJ1-2; no definite D call. Germline V gives CDR1 KGHSH, CDR2 LQKENI. V gave up 1 base and J gave up 6 bases, with 12 bases separating them. CDR3 length equals 14 residues. CDR3 amino acids: CASSPLSGYNGYTF. Here the CDR3 DNA reads TGTGCCAGCTCACCACTATCGGGGTATAATGGCTACACCTTC.

The V gene is TRBV11-3, the J gene TRBJ2-1; tentatively, D is TRBD2 (7 bases). CDR3 size: 16 residues. CDR1 SGHNT and CDR2 YENEEA come from the germline V gene. Trimming left V 7 bases short and J 2 bases short, with 18 bases between. The CDR3 DNA is TGTGCCAGCATGCCAATAGGGGGGGTAACCTACAATGAGCAGTTCTTC. Amino acid sequence: CASMPIGGVTYNEQFF.

The chain couples TRBV3-1 (or the pseudogene TRBV3-2) to TRBJ1-1; maybe TRBD1 (5 bases). V was cut by 4 bases and J by 1 base, with 10 bases left in between. CDR1 is LGHDT, CDR2 YNNKEL, per germline (reference sequence). This CDR3 region has 14 residues. The CDR3 here is CASSLLGANTEAFF. Here the CDR3 DNA reads TGTGCCAGCAGCCTCCTAGGGGCGAACACTGAAGCTTTCTTT.

The chain recombines TRBV3-1 (or the pseudogene TRBV3-2) with TRBJ2-1, with D perhaps matching TRBD2 (6 bases). This CDR3 region has 14 residues. The V end was cut by 4 bases, the J end by 5 bases, with 12 bases between. CDR1 LGHDT and CDR2 YNNKEL come from the germline V gene (reference sequence). The CDR3 here is CASSRWGGDNEQFF. The CDR3 DNA is TGTGCCAGCAGCCGGTGGGGAGGCGACAATGAGCAGTTCTTC.

This clone was seen only once. CDR3 protein: CASSLQGGYEQYF. The CDR3, as DNA: TGTGCCAGCAGCTTACAGGGTGGGTACGAGCAGTACTTC. V gene TRBV11-3 combines with J gene TRBJ2-7; a weak D match, TRBD1 (5 bases). Trimming cost V 2 bases and J 4 bases, with 9 bases left between them. Germline CDR1 and CDR2: SGHNT and YENEEA. The CDR3 has 13 amino acids.

The chain joins TRBV9 to TRBJ2-1; D is perhaps TRBD1 (5 bases). Germline assignment: CDR1 SGDLS and CDR2 YYNGEE. Trimming took off 0 bases at V and 10 bases at J, with 8 bases between the two ends. The CDR3 sequence is 12 residues long. As DNA, the CDR3 is TGTGCCAGCAGCGTAGGGACACCGGAGCAGTTCTTC. Translating it yields CASSVGTPEQFF. Combining the CDR3 with reference TRBV9 and TRBJ2-1 gives the whole variable domain DSGVTQTPKHLITATGQRVTLRCSPRSGDLSVYWYQQSLDQGLQFLIQYYNGEERAKGNILERFSAQQFPDLHSELNLSSLELGDSALYFCASSVGTPEQFFGPGTRLTVL.

The chain carries TRBV9 and TRBJ2-7, with 9 bases lining up with TRBD2. J was trimmed by 4 bases and V by 0 bases; bases with no gene match: 8. Germline CDR1 SGDLS, CDR2 YYNGEE. The CDR3 covers 16 residues. The CDR3 coding sequence is TGTGCCAGCAGCGTAGGGGGTAGCGGGGGCCATTACGAGCAGTACTTC. As protein: CASSVGGSGGHYEQYF.

J is TRBJ1-5 and V is TRBV19, with a possible D match to TRBD1 (5 bases). The CDR3 contains 15 residues. V shed 3 bases and J shed 3 bases, with 12 bases lying between them. CDR1 LNHDA and CDR2 SQIVND come from the germline V gene (reference sequence). The CDR3 DNA follows: TGTGCCAGTAGTATCATCGGGGGGAACAATCAGCCCCAGCATTTT. The encoded protein is CASSIIGGNNQPQHF.

The gene calls are TRBV18 and TRBJ2-2, with TRBD2 matching over 7 bases. In germline, CDR1 is KGHSH, CDR2 LQKENI. The CDR3 consists of 14 residues. V lost 5 bases to trimming and J lost 7 bases; unmatched junction nucleotides: 7. The CDR3 here is CASSRGLEGGELFF. CDR3 nucleotide sequence: TGTGCCAGCTCAAGAGGACTAGAAGGCGGGGAGCTGTTTTTT.

The V and J genes are TRBV10-3 and TRBJ1-1; D is ambiguous. Germline V gene data show CDR1 as ENHRY and CDR2 as SYGVKD. V was trimmed by 4 bases and J by 1 base, leaving 13 bases between them. The CDR3 contains 15 residues. The CDR3: CAISARDTKNTEAFF. CDR3 nucleotide sequence: TGTGCCATCAGTGCCCGAGACACGAAGAACACTGAAGCTTTCTTT.

The count of this clone is one. V and J are TRBV3-1 (or the pseudogene TRBV3-2) and TRBJ2-2; a weak D match, TRBD2 (6 bases). The germline V and J ends were trimmed by 0 bases and 7 bases, with 15 bases remaining between them. This CDR3 has 16 residues. Per germline, CDR1 LGHDT and CDR2 YNNKEL (reference sequence). CDR3 region: CASSQDLGGVHGELFF. CDR3 nucleotides: TGTGCCAGCAGCCAAGATCTAGGAGGGGTTCACGGGGAGCTGTTTTTT.

The chain couples TRBV6-5 to TRBJ2-3, with D possibly TRBD1 on 5 matching bases. The CDR3 loop spans 15 amino acids. V shed 0 bases and J shed 3 bases, with 10 bases lying between them. Germline lookup yields CDR1 MNHEY and CDR2 SVGAGI. CDR3 loop: CASSYSGQGTDTQYF. The CDR3 DNA reads as TGTGCCAGCAGTTACTCAGGCCAGGGTACAGATACGCAGTATTTT.

This chain connects TRBV27 to TRBJ2-3; D might be TRBD2 (5 bases). The CDR3 is 15 amino acids. Germline CDR1 reads MNHEY; CDR2 reads SMNVEV (reference sequence). V was trimmed by 6 bases and J by 0 bases, leaving 13 bases between them. CDR3 loop: CASRRDGISTDTQYF. As DNA, the CDR3 is TGTGCCAGCAGACGAGACGGGATTAGCACAGATACGCAGTATTTT.

The rearrangement uses TRBV19 and TRBJ1-6; possible D gene TRBD1, 6 bases. Germline CDR1 is LNHDA and CDR2 is SQIVND (reference sequence). This CDR3 comprises 15 residues. V was trimmed by 5 bases and J by 8 bases, leaving 16 bases between them. The CDR3 loop reads CASSRWDISHSPLHF. CDR3 sequence (DNA): TGTGCCAGTAGTCGATGGGACATAAGCCATTCACCCCTCCACTTT.

The J gene is TRBJ1-1, the V gene TRBV3-1 (or the pseudogene TRBV3-2), with a possible D match to TRBD1 (6 bases). The germline V gene has CDR1 LGHDT and CDR2 YNNKEL (reference sequence). The CDR3 spans 15 residues. The V gene lost 5 bases and the J gene lost 4 bases, with 17 bases spanning the gap. The chain's CDR3 is CASSDTGRGITEAFF. Here the CDR3 DNA reads TGTGCCAGCAGCGATACAGGGAGAGGGATCACTGAAGCTTTCTTT.

The rearrangement uses TRBV5-1 and TRBJ1-2, with D perhaps matching TRBD1 (6 bases). The germline V gene has CDR1 SGHRS and CDR2 YFSETQ. V gave up 7 bases and J gave up 5 bases, with 12 bases separating them. The CDR3 is 12 amino acids. DNA for the CDR3: TGCGCCAGCGCCGGGACATCTTATGGCTACACCTTC. It is translated as CASAGTSYGYTF.

V and J are TRBV9 and TRBJ2-7; D might be TRBD2 (7 bases). V dropped 3 bases and J dropped 5 bases, with 21 bases sitting between them. The CDR3 is made up of 16 amino acids. Germline V lookup: CDR1 SGDLS, CDR2 YYNGEE. In DNA, the CDR3 is TGTGCCAGCAGCGAGCTGGAGGGGGGGATTGAGGACGAGCAGTACTTC. This gives the protein CASSELEGGIEDEQYF.

This chain links TRBV4-2 with TRBJ2-3; D gene uncertain. Germline loops: CDR1 LGHNA, CDR2 YNFKEQ. The CDR3 covers 13 residues. V shed 4 bases and J shed 4 bases, with 9 bases lying between them. CDR3 bases: TGTGCCAGCAGCCCCTCCCTTTCAGATACGCAGTATTTT. It specifies CASSPSLSDTQYF.

This clone has just a few counts. The gene calls are TRBV5-1 and TRBJ1-2; 7 bases map to TRBD1. Germline trimming cut 0 bases from V and 1 base from J; bases unmatched to any gene: 9. Germline CDR1 reads SGHRS; CDR2 reads YFSETQ. This CDR3 is built from 17 residues. CDR3 sequence (DNA): TGCGCCAGCAGCTTGGCCGCCGAAGGGGGCCGTAACTATGGCTACACCTTC. Its protein product is CASSLAAEGGRNYGYTF.

The rearrangement links TRBV5-1 to TRBJ2-1; 8 nucleotides agree with TRBD1. Germline CDR1 is SGHRS and CDR2 is YFSETQ. The J segment lost 7 bases and the V segment lost 0 bases, leaving 6 bases of the junction unmatched. The CDR3 length is 15 residues. CDR3 sequence reads: CASSLDGRGQNEQFF. CDR3 sequence (DNA): TGCGCCAGCAGCTTGGATGGCAGGGGGCAGAATGAGCAGTTCTTC. The complete variable domain, with remaining parts taken from reference TRBV5-1 and TRBJ2-1, reads KAGVTQTPRYLIKTRGQQVTLSCSPISGHRSVSWYQQTPGQGLQFLFEYFSETQRNKGNFPGRFSGRQFSNSRSEMNVSTLELGDSALYLCASSLDGRGQNEQFFGPGTRLTVL.

This clone appeared once. This chain links TRBV30 with TRBJ2-1; D unresolved. CDR1 GTSNPN and CDR2 SVGIG come from the germline V gene (reference sequence). The CDR3 spans 11 residues. With 3 bases removed from V and 12 bases from J, the gap between germline ends came to 12 bases. This CDR3 reads CAWSRVDRQFF. DNA of the CDR3: TGTGCCTGGAGCCGAGTTGATCGGCAGTTCTTC.

This chain connects TRBV19 to TRBJ2-3, with 11 bases that match TRBD2. Germline trimming cut 1 base from V and 3 bases from J; bases unmatched to any gene: 6. The V gene's germline CDR1 is LNHDA and CDR2 SQIVND (reference sequence). The CDR3 runs to 17 residues. The CDR3 DNA reads as TGTGCCAGTAGTATAGTAGCGGGGGGGCTTAGTACAGATACGCAGTATTTT. Translating it yields CASSIVAGGLSTDTQYF.

The chain recombines TRBV5-6 with TRBJ2-7; maybe TRBD2 (7 bases). V was cut by 6 bases and J by 5 bases, with 18 bases left in between. From germline, CDR1 is SGHDT and CDR2 YYEEEE. This CDR3 comprises 14 residues. The CDR3 nucleotides read TGTGCCAGCACCCTGGGGTGGGGGGGCCACGAGCAGTACTTC. Amino acid sequence: CASTLGWGGHEQYF.

This clone was seen at least ten times. The rearrangement joins TRBV29-1 to TRBJ2-3, with 7 bases matching TRBD2. This CDR3 has 14 amino acids. The ends lost 6 bases at V and 5 bases at J; junction bases unmatched: 11. The V gene's germline CDR1 is SQVTM and CDR2 ANQGSEA. The CDR3 DNA reads TGCAGCGTCCGCGTGGGAGGGCAGGAAGATACGCAGTATTTT. It codes for CSVRVGGQEDTQYF.

The gene calls are TRBV5-6 and TRBJ2-5; D perhaps matches TRBD1 (6 bases). The CDR3 length is 16 residues. Trimming cost V 4 bases and J 0 bases, with 16 bases left between them. Germline-derived CDR1 and CDR2 are SGHDT and YYEEEE. DNA for the CDR3: TGTGCCAGCAGCCAACACGGGACAACGTACCAAGAGACCCAGTACTTC. It is translated as CASSQHGTTYQETQYF.

The chain links TRBV10-3 to TRBJ1-2; 9 nucleotides match TRBD1. J lost 3 bases, V lost 0 bases, and 5 bases had no gene match. The length of the CDR3 is 16 residues. CDR1 is ENHRY, CDR2 SYGVKD, per germline. The chain's CDR3 is CAISESNRGHDYGYTF. For the CDR3, the DNA is TGTGCCATCAGTGAGTCGAACAGGGGGCACGACTATGGCTACACCTTC.

V is TRBV30 and J is TRBJ1-1; TRBD1 matches at 10 bases. The junction had 12 bases not matched to a gene; V was cut back by 1 base and J by 7 bases. CDR1 is GTSNPN, CDR2 SVGIG, per germline (reference sequence). The CDR3 loop spans 16 amino acids. DNA for the CDR3: TGTGCCTGGAGTGGACCCAGGACAGGGGGGCTTGGTGAAGCTTTCTTT. Its translation: CAWSGPRTGGLGEAFF.

This clone is a singleton in its sample. V usage is TRBV24-1 and J usage is TRBJ2-7, with a tentative D call TRBD1 (6 bases). This CDR3 is 14 amino acids long. Germline CDR1 is KGHDR and CDR2 is SFDVKD. The ends were cut back, 4 bases at V and 2 bases at J, with 11 bases in the middle. The CDR3: CATSEKDRTYEQYF. CDR3 sequence (DNA): TGTGCCACCAGTGAAAAGGACAGAACCTACGAGCAGTACTTC.

This chain uses TRBV7-9 with TRBJ2-1; TRBD2 matches at 13 bases. CDR1 and CDR2 (germline): SEHNR, FQNEAQ (reference sequence). CDR3 size: 16 residues. J gave up 6 bases and V 5 bases, and 7 bases lay outside the gene matches. The CDR3 is CASSPTTSGGGNEQFF. The CDR3 region has the DNA TGTGCCAGCAGCCCGACAACTAGCGGGGGGGGCAATGAGCAGTTCTTC.